Each of the 28 T cell receptor beta chains below was sequenced from the same sample in a study of T cell responses to AZD1222 COVID-19 vaccine. Profiling relied on immunoSEQ multiplex PCR, and the TCRdb table lists in-frame clones only, not all of them. Of 90,000 to 120,000 clones in the sample, under 95% were seen once. The sample here was peripheral blood, taken on day 0 of AZD1222 vaccination. All receptors come from an adult in good health.

This clone was detected once. The chain employs TRBV15 and TRBJ2-7; 10 nucleotides match TRBD1. CDR3 length equals 14 residues. The V segment lost 1 base and the J segment 7 bases; nucleotides outside the gene matches: 4. CDR1 and CDR2 (germline): LNHNV, YYDKDF (reference sequence). The CDR3 nucleotides are TGTGCCACCAGCAGAGGTTGGACAGGGGGAGAGCAGTACTTC. Translating it yields CATSRGWTGGEQYF. The whole variable domain, remainder taken from reference TRBV15 and TRBJ2-7, is DAMVIQNPRYQVTQFGKPVTLSCSQTLNHNVMYWYQQKSSQAPKLLFHYYDKDFNNEADTPDNFQSRRPNTSFCFLDIRSPGLGDTAMYLCATSRGWTGGEQYFGPGTRLTVT.

This clone was recorded once. The rearrangement links TRBV29-1 to TRBJ2-5, with 7 positions matching TRBD2. V was clipped by 3 bases and J by 5 bases; unmatched bases: 12. CDR1 and CDR2 (germline): SQVTM, ANQGSEA. The CDR3 is 15 amino acids. CDR3 region: CSVEGRGGVAETQYF. The CDR3 DNA follows: TGCAGCGTTGAGGGCCGTGGGGGGGTAGCGGAGACCCAGTACTTC.

The chain recombines TRBV30 with TRBJ2-2, with D possibly matching TRBD2 (5 bases). Germline V lookup: CDR1 GTSNPN, CDR2 SVGIG (reference sequence). This CDR3 has 13 amino acids. Trimming cost V 0 bases and J 5 bases, with 7 bases left between them. The CDR3 protein is CAWSVRGTGELFF. Written as DNA, the CDR3 is TGTGCCTGGAGTGTACGCGGGACCGGGGAGCTGTTTTTT. The whole variable domain, remainder taken from reference TRBV30 and TRBJ2-2, is SQTIHQWPATLVQPVGSPLSLECTVEGTSNPNLYWYRQAAGRGLQLLFYSVGIGQISSEVPQNLSASRPQDRQFILSSKKLLLSDSGFYLCAWSVRGTGELFFGEGSRLTVL.

The CDR3 spells CASSIRASYGYTF. CDR3 DNA: TGTGCCAGCAGCATCCGGGCTTCCTATGGCTACACCTTC. The chain joins TRBV7-2 to TRBJ1-2; D ambiguous. V lost 5 bases to trimming and J lost 4 bases, with 11 bases between them. In germline, CDR1 is SGHTA, CDR2 FQGNSA. The CDR3 length is 13 residues.

This clone has more than one count but fewer than ten. The J gene is TRBJ2-3, the V gene TRBV4-1; TRBD2 aligns across 8 bases. The ends lost 1 base at V and 1 base at J; junction bases unmatched: 4. The CDR3 covers 16 residues. Germline V gives CDR1 MGHRA, CDR2 YSYEKL. The CDR3 DNA is TGCGCCAGCAGCCAAGGCCCAGCGGGGGGCACAGATACGCAGTATTTT. Its protein is CASSQGPAGGTDTQYF.

This clone has only one observation. This chain links TRBV2 with TRBJ1-5; TRBD1 aligns across 7 bases. The trim removed 4 bases at V and 0 bases at J, leaving 15 bases unmatched. The CDR3 covers 19 residues. From germline, CDR1 is SNHLY and CDR2 FYNNEI. The CDR3 DNA reads TGTGCCAGCAGTGTTCCTATCGAGACAGGGAGGAATAGCAATCAGCCCCAGCATTTT. Protein: CASSVPIETGRNSNQPQHF.

J is TRBJ1-1 and V is TRBV3-1 (or the pseudogene TRBV3-2); 7 bases map to TRBD1. Germline V CDR1 and CDR2: LGHDT, YNNKEL (reference sequence). The CDR3 runs 16 residues. Germline trimming cut 0 bases from V and 1 base from J; bases unmatched to any gene: 5. CDR3 nucleotide sequence: TGTGCCAGCAGCCAAGAACGACAGGGATGGAACACTGAAGCTTTCTTT. It codes for CASSQERQGWNTEAFF.

This chain uses TRBV7-2 with TRBJ2-5, with 11 bases identical to TRBD2. V lost 5 bases to trimming and J lost 4 bases; unmatched junction nucleotides: 3. Germline values: CDR1 SGHTA, CDR2 FQGNSA. The CDR3 sequence is 14 residues long. The CDR3 reads CASSVTSGRETQYF. As DNA, the CDR3 is TGTGCCAGCAGCGTAACTAGCGGGAGAGAGACCCAGTACTTC.

The chain carries TRBV5-1 and TRBJ2-3; 7 bases fit TRBD1. Germline assignment: CDR1 SGHRS and CDR2 YFSETQ. With 4 bases clipped from V and 1 base from J, the junction kept 9 bases outside the gene matches. The CDR3 loop spans 16 amino acids. DNA for the CDR3: TGCGCCAGCAGCATAACAACCGGGACAGGCACAGATACGCAGTATTTT. The encoded protein is CASSITTGTGTDTQYF. Full variable domain (remainder filled in from reference TRBV5-1 and TRBJ2-3): KAGVTQTPRYLIKTRGQQVTLSCSPISGHRSVSWYQQTPGQGLQFLFEYFSETQRNKGNFPGRFSGRQFSNSRSEMNVSTLELGDSALYLCASSITTGTGTDTQYFGPGTRLTVL.

V and J are TRBV7-9 and TRBJ1-2; D unresolved. Germline values: CDR1 SEHNR, CDR2 FQNEAQ (reference sequence). The V and J ends lost 5 bases and 8 bases respectively, with 12 bases between them. This CDR3 is 12 amino acids long. The chain's CDR3 is CASSLSSTGYTF. The CDR3, as DNA: TGTGCCAGCAGCCTCAGCAGTACAGGCTACACCTTC.

The chain has TRBV6-9 and TRBJ1-1; no reliable D call. The CDR3 loop spans 13 amino acids. Germline V gene lookup returns CDR1 MNHGY and CDR2 SVAAGI. V was pared by 4 bases and J by 7 bases, with 13 bases between. The CDR3 protein is CASSSLTVGEAFF. Written as DNA, the CDR3 is TGTGCCAGCAGTTCCCTAACCGTGGGTGAAGCTTTCTTT.

This clone showed up just once. This rearrangement joins TRBV2 to TRBJ2-3; TRBD2 matches 7 bases. Germline values: CDR1 SNHLY, CDR2 FYNNEI. The V segment lost 5 bases and the J segment 1 base; nucleotides outside the gene matches: 9. The CDR3 is 16 amino acids. The CDR3 loop reads CASSPRASGGTDTQYF. The DNA of the CDR3 is TGTGCCAGCAGTCCCCGTGCCAGCGGGGGCACAGATACGCAGTATTTT.

The chain combines TRBV9 with TRBJ2-1, with 14 bases identical to TRBD2. V dropped 7 bases and J dropped 12; count of bases not matched to a gene: 15. The germline CDR1 and CDR2 sequences are SGDLS and YYNGEE. The length of the CDR3 is 16 residues. The CDR3 DNA is TGTGCCAGCGGAATCAATCCGGGACTAGCGGGGGAGGTGCAGTTCTTC. The encoded protein is CASGINPGLAGEVQFF. The complete variable domain, with remaining parts taken from reference TRBV9 and TRBJ2-1, reads DSGVTQTPKHLITATGQRVTLRCSPRSGDLSVYWYQQSLDQGLQFLIQYYNGEERAKGNILERFSAQQFPDLHSELNLSSLELGDSALYFCASGINPGLAGEVQFFGPGTRLTVL.

This clone came up a few times. The CDR3 here is CASSLRTGQAPLHF. The CDR3 DNA is TGTGCCAGCAGCCTTCGGACAGGGCAGGCACCCCTCCACTTT. This rearrangement joins TRBV3-1 (or the pseudogene TRBV3-2) to TRBJ1-6; 8 bases align to TRBD1. Per germline, CDR1 LGHDT and CDR2 YNNKEL (reference sequence). The junction had 7 bases not matched to a gene; V was cut back by 4 bases and J by 11 bases. This CDR3 is built from 14 residues.

The table lists this clone with a count of one. This chain joins TRBV5-6 and TRBJ2-7; possibly TRBD1 for D (6 bases). V gave up 0 bases and J gave up 7 bases, with 14 bases separating them. Germline V gene lookup returns CDR1 SGHDT and CDR2 YYEEEE. CDR3 length: 14 amino acids. CDR3 DNA sequence: TGTGCCAGCAGCTTGGCAGGGGCAGCGAGGGAGCAGTACTTC. This encodes CASSLAGAAREQYF.

The CDR3 DNA follows: TGTGCCAGCAGCCAAGGACAGGGGAGCCAGCCCCAGCATTTT. Translated: CASSQGQGSQPQHF. This chain uses TRBV3-1 (or the pseudogene TRBV3-2) with TRBJ1-5; TRBD1 matches 8 bases. V lost 1 base and J lost 7; bases outside the gene matches: 3. The CDR3 length is 14 residues. Germline CDR1 is LGHDT and CDR2 is YNNKEL (reference sequence).

CDR3 DNA sequence: TGCGCCAGCAGCCCAAGGGAGAGTGATTCACCCCTCCACTTT. Translating it yields CASSPRESDSPLHF. This chain connects TRBV5-1 to TRBJ1-6; D unclear. Germline lookup yields CDR1 SGHRS and CDR2 YFSETQ. The CDR3 spans 14 residues. Trimming took 4 bases from V and 8 from J, leaving 13 bases between them.

This rearrangement joins TRBV7-2 to TRBJ2-7, with 11 bases lining up with TRBD1. The CDR3 spans 14 residues. V was pared by 5 bases and J by 2 bases, with 2 bases of the junction left unmatched. The germline gives CDR1 SGHTA, CDR2 FQGNSA. CDR3 protein: CASSGTGGTYEQYF. The CDR3 nucleotides are TGTGCCAGCAGCGGGACAGGGGGGACCTACGAGCAGTACTTC.

The chain recombines TRBV15 with TRBJ1-4, with TRBD1 matching 7 bases. CDR1 and CDR2 from the germline V gene are LNHNV and YYDKDF (reference sequence). Losses at the gene ends were 6 bases for V and 0 bases for J; bases not matched to a gene: 4. The CDR3 sequence is 15 residues long. This chain's CDR3 is CATRGDRTTNEKLFF. CDR3 in DNA: TGTGCCACCAGAGGGGACAGAACAACTAATGAAAAACTGTTTTTT.

The chain joins TRBV7-9 to TRBJ2-2, with D hard to call. In germline, CDR1 is SEHNR, CDR2 FQNEAQ (reference sequence). This CDR3 spans 14 amino acids. With 6 bases removed from V and 6 bases from J, the gap between germline ends came to 14 bases. The CDR3 coding sequence is TGTGCCAGCAGTTACGACCTAAACTCCGGGGAGCTGTTTTTT. Translation gives CASSYDLNSGELFF.

The chain is built from TRBV15 and TRBJ2-7; unclear D gene. The CDR3 covers 12 residues. Trimming took 1 base from V and 4 from J, leaving 5 bases between them. CDR1 and CDR2 from the germline V gene are LNHNV and YYDKDF (reference sequence). The CDR3 is CATSRADYEQYF. The CDR3 DNA is TGTGCCACCAGCAGAGCAGATTACGAGCAGTACTTC.

The rearrangement links TRBV30 to TRBJ2-5; D gene unclear. Germline V gene data show CDR1 as GTSNPN and CDR2 as SVGIG (reference sequence). V was cut by 2 bases and J by 2 bases, with 6 bases left in between. The CDR3 is made up of 12 amino acids. Here the CDR3 DNA reads TGTGCCTGGAGTTGGAATCAAGAGACCCAGTACTTC. Translated, it gives CAWSWNQETQYF.

This clone was observed a single time. The gene calls are TRBV14 and TRBJ2-3; 8 bases align to TRBD1. The CDR3 spans 15 residues. With V trimmed by 4 bases and J by 4 bases, 7 bases remained unmatched. Germline assignment: CDR1 SGHDN and CDR2 FVKESK. Written as DNA, the CDR3 is TGTGCCAGCAGCCCGCAGGGGGCTTGGGCAGATACGCAGTATTTT. Amino acids: CASSPQGAWADTQYF.

Here the CDR3 reads CASSSRQGSSYNEQFF. The CDR3 bases are TGTGCCAGCAGCTCCCGACAGGGGAGCTCCTACAATGAGCAGTTCTTC. The V gene is TRBV7-6, the J gene TRBJ2-1; 8 positions agree with TRBD1. Germline values: CDR1 SGHVS, CDR2 FNYEAQ. CDR3 length: 16 amino acids. Trimming cost V 4 bases and J 0 bases; bases outside gene matches: 5.

This clone was detected a few times. J is TRBJ2-7 and V is TRBV3-1 (or the pseudogene TRBV3-2); D perhaps matches TRBD1 (6 bases). The CDR3 has 13 residues. Germline V gene data show CDR1 as LGHDT and CDR2 as YNNKEL (reference sequence). The V end lost 4 bases, the J end lost 6 bases, and 13 bases lay between the germline ends. CDR3 sequence: CASSPTGLGEQYF. The CDR3 region has the DNA TGTGCCAGCAGCCCAACAGGGTTGGGCGAGCAGTACTTC.

This clone was seen a single time. The V gene is TRBV4-3, the J gene TRBJ1-1, with D hard to call. This CDR3 is built from 16 residues. Germline lookup yields CDR1 LGHNA and CDR2 YSLEER. Trimming took off 0 bases at V and 0 bases at J, with 11 bases between the two ends. The DNA for the CDR3 is TGCGCCAGCAGCCAAGATCTGCTACCTATGAACACTGAAGCTTTCTTT. It encodes CASSQDLLPMNTEAFF.

The chain couples TRBV6-4 to TRBJ2-3; TRBD1 matches at 7 bases. Germline V CDR1 and CDR2: MRHNA, SNTAGT. The CDR3 has 13 residues. Trimming at V came to 7 bases and at J to 4 bases, leaving 5 bases not matched to a gene. CDR3 in DNA: TGTGCCAGCAAAGGGGGCGACGCAGATACGCAGTATTTT. This sequence encodes CASKGGDADTQYF.

V is TRBV29-1 and J is TRBJ2-7; D is ambiguous. This CDR3 contains 12 residues. Deletions cut 6 bases from V and 7 bases from J, with 16 bases between. The germline V gene has CDR1 SQVTM and CDR2 ANQGSEA. The CDR3 bases are TGCAGCGTCGTCACTTATTTAGGAGAGCAGTACTTC. This sequence encodes CSVVTYLGEQYF.